These T cell receptor beta chains were read from a single sample in a study of PD-1 blockade in mismatch repair-deficient tumors. These receptors lack a known antigen. TCRdb's table, derived via immunoSEQ multiplex PCR, lists solely in-frame clones and lacks some. This sample has several thousand clones, with roughly 87% found just once. The material sequenced was cells cultured in vitro, taken from a patient treated with pembrolizumab. These receptor sequences come from an adult with mismatch repair-deficient cancer. Each CDR3 is given with its conserved first and last residue.

j_call: TRBJ2-7; v_call: TRBV5-4; cdr3_aa: CASSPGTGPSYEQYF
j_call: TRBJ2-2; v_call: TRBV28; cdr3_aa: CASGADTGELFF
j_call: TRBJ2-1; v_call: TRBV14; cdr3_aa: CASSQEREGWGYNEQFF
j_call: TRBJ2-3; v_call: TRBV30; cdr3_aa: CAWSVFAGGTDTQYF
j_call: TRBJ2-5; v_call: TRBV5-1; cdr3_aa: CASSSQDQETQYF
j_call: TRBJ2-1; v_call: TRBV2; cdr3_aa: CASTTTNYGEQFF
j_call: TRBJ1-6; v_call: TRBV6-5; cdr3_aa: CASSYGGIGDSPLHF
j_call: TRBJ2-2; v_call: TRBV9; cdr3_aa: CASSRRGDSNTGELFF
j_call: TRBJ2-5; v_call: TRBV5-4; cdr3_aa: CASSLVFRGGKETQYF
j_call: TRBJ2-5; v_call: TRBV19; cdr3_aa: CASSVGTSGETQYF
j_call: TRBJ1-1; v_call: TRBV5-8; cdr3_aa: CASRQITGEFTEAFF
j_call: TRBJ1-1; v_call: TRBV28; cdr3_aa: CASIPEGRGGNTEAFF
j_call: TRBJ1-2; v_call: TRBV29-1; cdr3_aa: CSVEGADGYTF
j_call: TRBJ2-3; v_call: TRBV5-1; cdr3_aa: CASSLQWGSADTQYF
j_call: TRBJ2-5; v_call: TRBV11-2; cdr3_aa: CASSLVPGPQETQYF
j_call: TRBJ2-1; v_call: TRBV6-6; cdr3_aa: CASSVQGPYNEQFF
j_call: TRBJ1-2; v_call: TRBV9; cdr3_aa: CASSQPVTPGITNYGYTF
j_call: TRBJ2-5; v_call: TRBV4-1; cdr3_aa: CASKAMAGRAEETQYF
j_call: TRBJ2-3; v_call: TRBV27; cdr3_aa: CATHRGLAGTDTQYF
j_call: TRBJ2-7; v_call: TRBV6-1; cdr3_aa: CASSSSAGSSYEQYF
j_call: TRBJ2-1; v_call: TRBV21-1; cdr3_aa: CASSNQRNEQFF
j_call: TRBJ1-4; v_call: TRBV2; cdr3_aa: CASSPGSTNEKLFF
j_call: TRBJ2-1; v_call: TRBV10-3; cdr3_aa: CAINRQGAGNEQFF
j_call: TRBJ2-1; v_call: TRBV19; cdr3_aa: CASSRGLGESNEQFF
j_call: TRBJ1-5; v_call: TRBV9; cdr3_aa: CASSGTGDNQPQHF
j_call: TRBJ2-1; v_call: TRBV5-1; cdr3_aa: CASSLVSSGSNNEQFF
j_call: TRBJ2-7; v_call: TRBV6-6; cdr3_aa: CASSPSGVVYEQYF
j_call: TRBJ1-5; v_call: TRBV28; cdr3_aa: CASLGTGKSGSSNQPQHF
j_call: TRBJ2-2; v_call: TRBV9; cdr3_aa: CASSVGSGVYVSRLNTGELFF
j_call: TRBJ1-3; v_call: TRBV28; cdr3_aa: CASQKRTGSTSSGNTIYF
j_call: TRBJ1-2; v_call: TRBV7-9; cdr3_aa: CASSPPFVAGYYGYTF
j_call: TRBJ1-2; v_call: TRBV28; cdr3_aa: CASSSQGSYGYTF
j_call: TRBJ2-1; v_call: TRBV5-1; cdr3_aa: CASSTGLAGGNEQFF
j_call: TRBJ2-6; v_call: TRBV4-2; cdr3_aa: CASSKPLRLQSRANVLTF
j_call: TRBJ1-4; v_call: TRBV13; cdr3_aa: CASSFKSTNEKLFF
j_call: TRBJ1-2; v_call: TRBV27; cdr3_aa: CASRTGGGGYTF
j_call: TRBJ2-4; v_call: TRBV19; cdr3_aa: CASQGYGKNIQYF
j_call: TRBJ2-7; v_call: TRBV6-5; cdr3_aa: CASPHGPPSRKQYF
j_call: TRBJ2-7; v_call: TRBV7-9; cdr3_aa: CASSLEVVEQYF
j_call: TRBJ1-2; v_call: TRBV19; cdr3_aa: CASSRTVNYGYTF